The 19 T cell receptor beta chains presented below share a single source sample, sequenced in a study of CD4 T cells in relation to SARS-CoV-2 and coronaviruses. These receptors lack a known antigen. Before the COVID-19 pandemic, during about 2010-2018, CD4+ T cells were taken from unexposed donors. The cells were cultured for roughly 11 days before CD4+ T cells were isolated. Here immunoSEQ multiplex PCR was the method, and the copy in TCRdb shows in-frame clones only, minus some. The repertoire holds more than 20,000 clones, with about 69% as singletons. Input material: CD4+ T cells from PBMCs, cultured in vitro. All receptors derive from a human donor in good health.

This clone counts as large. The chain employs TRBV12-3 or TRBV12-4 and TRBJ2-2; perhaps D is TRBD1 or TRBD2 (5 bases each). Trimming stripped 2 bases from V and 8 bases from J, with 9 bases between. The CDR3 is 13 amino acids. For the CDR3, the DNA is TGTGCCAGCAGTTTACGGGACGGTGGGGAGCTGTTTTTT. Translation gives CASSLRDGGELFF.

The chain joins TRBV19 to TRBJ2-7; 12 bases agree with TRBD2. Germline trimming cut 5 bases from V and 1 base from J; bases unmatched to any gene: 3. Germline CDR1 reads LNHDA; CDR2 reads SQIVND (reference sequence). The CDR3 consists of 15 residues. This chain's CDR3 is CASSGTSGLSYEQYF. The CDR3 DNA sequence: TGTGCCAGTAGTGGGACTAGCGGGCTATCCTACGAGCAGTACTTC.

Only a few counts were recorded for this clone. The chain links TRBV3-1 (or the pseudogene TRBV3-2) to TRBJ1-5, with a possible D match to TRBD1 (6 bases). Trimming cost V 1 base and J 6 bases, with 13 bases left between them. Germline CDR1 LGHDT, CDR2 YNNKEL (reference sequence). CDR3 length: 15 amino acids. The DNA for the CDR3 is TGTGCCAGCAGCCAAGGACTTCAGGGGAGTCAGCCCCAGCATTTT. Residues: CASSQGLQGSQPQHF.

The chain couples TRBV7-6 to TRBJ2-2, with TRBD2 identical over 13 bases. Trimming removed 5 bases from V and 7 bases from J; junction bases left unmatched: 10. Germline assignment: CDR1 SGHVS and CDR2 FNYEAQ. The CDR3 contains 17 residues. DNA for the CDR3: TGTGCCAGCAGCCAAACTAGCGGGGGGGCCGTTAACGGGGAGCTGTTTTTT. The encoded protein is CASSQTSGGAVNGELFF.

This chain uses TRBV12-3 or TRBV12-4 with TRBJ2-1, with D unresolved. Trimming stripped 5 bases from V and 8 bases from J, with 10 bases between. This CDR3 contains 12 residues. The CDR3, as DNA: TGTGCCAGCAGTCAGAGGTGGGATGAGCAGTTCTTC. It translates to CASSQRWDEQFF.

J is TRBJ1-4 and V is TRBV7-9, with 8 bases that match TRBD1. The CDR3 runs to 14 residues. Germline CDR1 and CDR2: SEHNR and FQNEAQ (reference sequence). Germline trimming cut 5 bases from V and 8 bases from J; bases unmatched to any gene: 7. CDR3 residues: CASSPGQAAEKLFF. Written as DNA, the CDR3 is TGTGCCAGCAGCCCGGGACAGGCGGCCGAAAAACTGTTTTTT.

The chain is built from TRBV5-1 and TRBJ2-3, with D possibly matching TRBD2 (5 bases). The germline V and J ends were trimmed by 5 bases and 2 bases, with 9 bases remaining between them. Germline-derived CDR1 and CDR2 are SGHRS and YFSETQ. This CDR3 region has 13 residues. This chain's CDR3 is CASRDSYTDTQYF. CDR3 DNA sequence: TGCGCCAGCAGGGACTCGTACACAGATACGCAGTATTTT.

V usage is TRBV12-3 or TRBV12-4 and J usage is TRBJ2-3; the D is unclear. Trimming took off 7 bases at V and 1 base at J, with 6 bases between the two ends. The CDR3 runs to 12 residues. The CDR3 spells CASNGGTDTQYF. As DNA, the CDR3 is TGTGCCAGCAACGGAGGCACAGATACGCAGTATTTT.

The V call is TRBV30, the J call TRBJ2-7; D might be TRBD2 (5 bases). The V gene's germline CDR1 is GTSNPN and CDR2 SVGIG (reference sequence). The CDR3 has 12 residues. Deletions cut 3 bases from V and 7 bases from J, with 13 bases between. In nucleotides, the CDR3 is TGTGCCTGGAGGAGTTCGCCGGGGGAGCAGTACTTC. This sequence encodes CAWRSSPGEQYF. Filled out from reference TRBV30 and TRBJ2-7, the complete variable domain reads SQTIHQWPATLVQPVGSPLSLECTVEGTSNPNLYWYRQAAGRGLQLLFYSVGIGQISSEVPQNLSASRPQDRQFILSSKKLLLSDSGFYLCAWRSSPGEQYFGPGTRLTVT.

The chain carries TRBV29-1 and TRBJ2-7; TRBD1 matches 7 bases. This CDR3 has 15 amino acids. Germline V gives CDR1 SQVTM, CDR2 ANQGSEA. Trimming took 0 bases from V and 5 from J; bases not matched to a gene: 10. CDR3 sequence (DNA): TGCAGCGTTGAAGATATGAGGGGGCGCATGAACGAGCAGTACTTC. Protein sequence: CSVEDMRGRMNEQYF.

J is TRBJ2-3 and V is TRBV7-2; 7 nucleotides align to TRBD1. This CDR3 is 14 amino acids long. From germline, CDR1 is SGHTA and CDR2 FQGNSA. V lost 3 bases to trimming and J lost 0 bases; unmatched junction nucleotides: 0. Written as DNA, the CDR3 is TGTGCCAGCAGCTTGGGACAGAGCACAGATACGCAGTATTTT. The encoded protein is CASSLGQSTDTQYF.

The chain links TRBV6-5 to TRBJ2-2, with D perhaps assigned TRBD1 or TRBD2 (5 bases each). V shed 10 bases and J shed 5 bases, with 17 bases lying between them. The CDR3 totals 14 residues. The germline gives CDR1 MNHEY, CDR2 SVGAGI. The CDR3 sequence: CANGARDGTGELFF. In DNA form, the CDR3 reads TGTGCCAACGGGGCCAGGGACGGGACCGGGGAGCTGTTTTTT.

The genes are TRBV3-1 (or the pseudogene TRBV3-2) and TRBJ1-4, with D unresolved. Trimming left V 1 base short and J 7 bases short, with 10 bases between. The CDR3 runs 14 residues. Germline CDR1 LGHDT, CDR2 YNNKEL (reference sequence). Here the CDR3 DNA reads TGTGCCAGCAGCCAAGGGTCGTTGCCTGAAAAACTGTTTTTT. As protein: CASSQGSLPEKLFF.

The CDR3 sequence: CASSPRTQGREQFF. CDR3 bases: TGTGCCAGCAGTCCGCGAACACAGGGCCGTGAGCAGTTCTTC. V usage is TRBV6-5 and J usage is TRBJ2-1, with a possible D match to TRBD1 (6 bases). Looked up from germline, CDR1 is MNHEY and CDR2 is SVGAGI. V lost 5 bases and J 9 bases, leaving 17 bases between the germline ends. The CDR3 loop spans 14 amino acids.

The chain combines TRBV7-2 with TRBJ2-3; 13 nucleotides line up with TRBD2. CDR1 is SGHTA and CDR2 is FQGNSA in the germline V gene. J lost 5 bases, V lost 3 bases, and 8 bases had no gene match. CDR3 length equals 17 residues. This chain's CDR3 is CASSLETSGRGLDTQYF. CDR3 DNA sequence: TGTGCCAGCAGCTTGGAAACTAGCGGGAGGGGTTTAGATACGCAGTATTTT.

The chain combines TRBV5-4 with TRBJ2-6, with D possibly being TRBD1 (6 bases). Germline assignment: CDR1 SGHNT and CDR2 YYREEE (reference sequence). The CDR3 is made up of 17 amino acids. The ends were cut back, 4 bases at V and 0 bases at J, with 14 bases in the middle. The CDR3: CASSLVGHNSGANVLTF. CDR3 coding DNA: TGTGCCAGCAGCCTTGTGGGACACAACTCTGGGGCCAACGTCCTGACTTTC.

The chain joins TRBV19 to TRBJ2-7; D tentatively reads TRBD1 or TRBD2 (5 bases each). Trimming removed 5 bases from V and 9 bases from J, with 14 bases in between. The CDR3 is 12 amino acids. The germline V gene has CDR1 LNHDA and CDR2 SQIVND (reference sequence). The chain's CDR3 is CASSPRDVPQYF. The CDR3 DNA sequence: TGTGCCAGTAGTCCTCGGGACGTGCCGCAGTACTTC.

Comment on this clone: The junction shows a germline mismatch at one end, possibly a read error. This chain links TRBV7-7 with TRBJ2-3; 8 positions match TRBD2. CDR3 size: 15 residues. Per germline, CDR1 SSHAT and CDR2 FNYEAQ (reference sequence). This CDR3 reads CASSAGLGGADTQYF. The CDR3 coding sequence is TGTGCTAGCAGCGCGGGACTAGGGGGGGCAGATACGCAGTATTTT.

The chain recombines TRBV18 with TRBJ2-5, with 11 bases matching TRBD2. V trimming: 4 bases; J trimming: 8 bases; junction bases outside the gene matches: 3. This CDR3 is built from 13 residues. In germline, CDR1 is KGHSH, CDR2 LQKENI. The CDR3 coding sequence is TGTGCCAGCTCACAGGGGACTAGCGGTACCCAGTACTTC. As protein: CASSQGTSGTQYF.